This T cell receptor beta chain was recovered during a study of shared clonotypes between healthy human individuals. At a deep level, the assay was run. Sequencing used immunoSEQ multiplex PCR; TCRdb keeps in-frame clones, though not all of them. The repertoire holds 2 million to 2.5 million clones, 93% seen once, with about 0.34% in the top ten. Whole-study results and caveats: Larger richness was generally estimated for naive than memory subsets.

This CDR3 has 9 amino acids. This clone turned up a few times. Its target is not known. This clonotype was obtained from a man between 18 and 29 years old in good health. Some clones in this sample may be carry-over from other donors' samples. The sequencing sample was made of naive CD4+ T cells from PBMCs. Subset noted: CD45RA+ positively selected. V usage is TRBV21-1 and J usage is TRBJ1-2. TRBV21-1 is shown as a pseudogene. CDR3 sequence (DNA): TGTGCCAGCAGCAGTCCGTACACCTTC. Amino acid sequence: CASSSPYTF.